Listed here are 31 T cell receptor beta chains from one sample, sequenced in a study of T cells after yellow fever vaccination. MiXCR, applied by TCRdb to the 5' RACE reads, yields one record per CDR3 protein. Of roughly 180,000 distinct CDR3 sequences detected, 6.2% appear once; the ten largest clones hold roughly 3%. The sample consisted of CD4+ T cells sorted from PBMCs, taken on the day of the first yellow fever vaccination. The receptor source for this set is a man aged 18 to 29 who received the YFV17D yellow fever vaccine.

The sample holds a few counts of this clonotype. The chain links TRBV4-3 to TRBJ2-7; perhaps TRBD1 as D (6 bases). Trimming left V 0 bases short and J 7 bases short, with 10 bases between. The CDR3 covers 13 residues. Looked up from germline, CDR1 is LGHNA and CDR2 is YSLEER. CDR3 DNA sequence: TGCGCCAGCAGCCAAGATACAGGGTGGGAGCAGTACTTC. Protein: CASSQDTGWEQYF.

In this sample, this clonotype turned up many times. The chain combines TRBV5-1 with TRBJ2-3; D is unclear. Deletions cut 7 bases from V and 0 bases from J, with 18 bases between. The germline V gene has CDR1 SGHRS and CDR2 YFSETQ. The CDR3 loop spans 16 amino acids. CDR3 DNA: TGCGCCAGCGGGCCCTCACGACAAACTAGCACAGATACGCAGTATTTT. This sequence encodes CASGPSRQTSTDTQYF.

This clonotype came up many times. V and J are TRBV29-1 and TRBJ2-5, with D maybe TRBD2 (6 bases). Germline V gene data show CDR1 as SQVTM and CDR2 as ANQGSEA. V was trimmed by 4 bases and J by 3 bases, leaving 9 bases between them. This CDR3 contains 12 residues. CDR3 region: CSVVGGEETQYF. DNA for the CDR3: TGCAGCGTTGTGGGGGGAGAAGAGACCCAGTACTTC.

This clonotype was seen many times. This chain joins TRBV12-3 or TRBV12-4 and TRBJ2-1, with 7 bases identical to TRBD2. The CDR3 covers 15 residues. The V and J ends lost 1 base and 10 bases, in that order; junction bases with no gene match: 10. CDR3 sequence: CASSLGAGMGGEQFF. The CDR3 DNA reads as TGTGCCAGCAGTTTAGGGGCAGGGATGGGGGGGGAGCAGTTCTTC.

This clonotype was seen at least ten times. The chain recombines TRBV18 with TRBJ2-1; D remains unclear. Trimming removed 0 bases at V and 2 bases at J, with 5 bases between. The length of the CDR3 is 14 residues. Germline V lookup: CDR1 KGHSH, CDR2 LQKENI. The CDR3 nucleotides are TGTGCCAGCTCACCACCGGCCGCCTACAATGAGCAGTTCTTC. Its translation: CASSPPAAYNEQFF.

This clonotype has more than one count but fewer than ten. V gene TRBV5-1 combines with J gene TRBJ2-2; 9 bases are shared with TRBD1. From germline, CDR1 is SGHRS and CDR2 YFSETQ. This CDR3 region has 16 residues. The V segment lost 4 bases and the J segment 4 bases; nucleotides outside the gene matches: 8. The CDR3 spells CASSIRDRAGTGELFF. The CDR3 nucleotides read TGCGCCAGCAGCATCCGGGACAGGGCAGGCACCGGGGAGCTGTTTTTT.

This clonotype was seen only a few times. The rearrangement uses TRBV4-1 and TRBJ2-7; a possible D gene is TRBD1 (5 bases). Trimming removed 1 base at V and 6 bases at J, with 10 bases between. The germline gives CDR1 MGHRA, CDR2 YSYEKL. The CDR3 spans 13 residues. CDR3 residues: CASSQVNGAEQYV. For the CDR3, the DNA is TGCGCCAGCAGCCAAGTCAATGGGGCCGAGCAGTACGTC.

Ten or more counts support this clonotype. J is TRBJ2-3 and V is TRBV4-2; a possible D gene is TRBD2 (5 bases). V lost 3 bases, J lost 2 bases, and 12 bases lay in between. CDR3 size: 15 residues. CDR1 is LGHNA, CDR2 YNFKEQ, per germline. CDR3 in amino acids: CASSQERFFTDTQYF. In nucleotides, the CDR3 is TGTGCCAGCAGCCAGGAGCGGTTTTTCACAGATACGCAGTATTTT.

The chain uses TRBV7-8 and TRBJ1-4, with D hard to call. The germline V and J ends were trimmed by 4 bases and 8 bases, with 14 bases remaining between them. Germline values: CDR1 SGHVS, CDR2 FQNEAQ. This CDR3 region has 14 residues. CDR3 coding DNA: TGTGCCAGCAGCTCCACGGCCCCAGTCGAAAAACTGTTTTTT. Its translation is CASSSTAPVEKLFF.

This clonotype was seen ten or more times. V usage is TRBV5-1 and J usage is TRBJ1-1; TRBD1 might be the D (5 bases). Trimming removed 0 bases from V and 6 bases from J, with 9 bases in between. CDR1 and CDR2 from the germline V gene are SGHRS and YFSETQ. There are 13 residues in the CDR3. The DNA of the CDR3 is TGCGCCAGCAGCTTGGCAGGGACGGCTGAAGCTTTCTTT. It codes for CASSLAGTAEAFF.

The chain joins TRBV6-5 to TRBJ2-5, with TRBD1 as a possible D gene (5 bases). The CDR3 consists of 15 residues. V lost 4 bases and J lost 10, with 22 bases in between. The germline CDR1 and CDR2 sequences are MNHEY and SVGAGI. The CDR3 nucleotides are TGTGCCAGCAGTTCCCTCACGAATCACCTTCAGGGCCAGTACTTC. Amino acid sequence: CASSSLTNHLQGQYF.

The rearrangement joins TRBV7-2 to TRBJ1-5; no clear D. Deletions cut 6 bases from V and 0 bases from J, with 9 bases between. The CDR3 contains 14 residues. Germline loops: CDR1 SGHTA, CDR2 FQGNSA. CDR3 bases: TGTGCCAGCAGTCCCTTATATAGCAATCAGCCCCAGCATTTT. Translating gives CASSPLYSNQPQHF.

This sequence joins TRBV5-1 and TRBJ1-1; D perhaps matches TRBD1 (5 bases). The CDR3 spans 15 residues. Germline lookup yields CDR1 SGHRS and CDR2 YFSETQ. Trimming cost V 3 bases and J 4 bases, with 16 bases left between them. The CDR3 nucleotides read TGCGCCAGCAGCTCGCTGACAGCTGGGTCCACTGAAGCTTTCTTT. Translation gives CASSSLTAGSTEAFF.

This chain joins TRBV7-2 and TRBJ1-4, with D unclear. V gave up 5 bases and J gave up 0 bases, with 10 bases separating them. The germline V gene has CDR1 SGHTA and CDR2 FQGNSA. This CDR3 comprises 15 residues. This CDR3 is CASSGYGSTNEKLFF. DNA for the CDR3: TGTGCCAGCAGCGGATACGGATCAACTAATGAAAAACTGTTTTTT.

This clonotype was observed at least ten times. The V and J genes are TRBV4-3 and TRBJ2-3; no clear D gene. The length of the CDR3 is 15 residues. Per the germline V gene, CDR1 is LGHNA and CDR2 is YSLEER. V lost 8 bases to trimming and J lost 6 bases, with 21 bases between them. The CDR3 DNA reads as TGCGCCAGCGGGGTAGACCTGGATTCGATTGATACGCAGTATTTT. Protein sequence: CASGVDLDSIDTQYF.

A few counts support this clonotype. The gene calls are TRBV7-8 and TRBJ2-6; D might be TRBD1 (6 bases). CDR3 length: 16 amino acids. V dropped 2 bases and J dropped 2 bases, with 10 bases sitting between them. Germline V gene data show CDR1 as SGHVS and CDR2 as FQNEAQ. The CDR3 here is CASSLYQGTGANVLTF. The CDR3 nucleotides read TGTGCCAGCAGCTTATATCAGGGGACTGGGGCCAACGTCCTGACTTTC. Drawing the rest from reference TRBV7-8 and TRBJ2-6, the complete variable domain is GAGVSQSPRYKVAKRGQDVALRCDPISGHVSLFWYQQALGQGPEFLTYFQNEAQLDKSGLPSDRFFAERPEGSVSTLKIQRTQQEDSAVYLCASSLYQGTGANVLTFGAGSRLTVL.

This sequence joins TRBV12-3 or TRBV12-4 and TRBJ1-3; D not certain. The CDR3 length is 14 residues. Trimming took off 5 bases at V and 3 bases at J, with 11 bases between the two ends. The CDR3 here is CASSPRRVGNTIYF. The CDR3 region has the DNA TGTGCCAGCAGTCCCCGACGCGTTGGAAACACCATATATTTT.

This clonotype was detected a few times. The chain links TRBV19 to TRBJ2-2; no reliable D call. V shed 3 bases and J shed 0 bases, with 5 bases lying between them. Germline V gives CDR1 LNHDA, CDR2 SQIVND (reference sequence). This CDR3 comprises 14 residues. CDR3 DNA: TGTGCCAGTAGTATTGATGCGAACACCGGGGAGCTGTTTTTT. It codes for CASSIDANTGELFF.

This sequence joins TRBV6-2 or TRBV6-3 and TRBJ1-5, with D possibly matching TRBD1 (6 bases). The germline V gene has CDR1 MNHEY and CDR2 SVGEGT. Trimming cost V 2 bases and J 3 bases, with 11 bases left between them. The CDR3 length is 15 residues. CDR3 nucleotide sequence: TGTGCCAGCAGTTACGAAGGGACATACAATCAGCCCCAGCATTTT. This codes for CASSYEGTYNQPQHF.

This clonotype appeared many times. V usage is TRBV11-2 and J usage is TRBJ1-4; TRBD1 might be the D (5 bases). V was pared by 5 bases and J by 8 bases, with 15 bases between. This CDR3 region has 14 residues. CDR1 and CDR2 (germline): SGHAT, FQNNGV. DNA of the CDR3: TGTGCCAGCAGCCTAGGACATAATATGGAAAAACTGTTTTTT. Its translation: CASSLGHNMEKLFF.

The chain recombines TRBV9 with TRBJ2-5, with 11 nucleotides matching TRBD2. This CDR3 is 16 amino acids long. The trim removed 0 bases at V and 1 base at J, leaving 2 bases unmatched. CDR1 and CDR2 (germline): SGDLS, YYNGEE. The CDR3 spells CASSVATSGGQETQYF. CDR3 sequence (DNA): TGTGCCAGCAGCGTAGCTACTAGCGGGGGCCAAGAGACCCAGTACTTC.

This clonotype has more than one count but fewer than ten. This chain links TRBV12-3 or TRBV12-4 with TRBJ2-4; no firm D call. The V end was cut by 5 bases, the J end by 0 bases, with 14 bases between. The length of the CDR3 is 16 residues. The CDR3 coding sequence is TGTGCCAGCAGTCGACACGAAACCGTAGCCAAAAACATTCAGTACTTC. This sequence encodes CASSRHETVAKNIQYF.

The chain links TRBV19 to TRBJ1-2; perhaps TRBD1 as D (6 bases). Germline CDR1 and CDR2: LNHDA and SQIVND (reference sequence). The CDR3 contains 14 residues. The V gene lost 5 bases and the J gene lost 8 bases, with 18 bases spanning the gap. Here the CDR3 DNA reads TGTGCCAGTAGTCTACGATGGACAGCCTGGGGCTACACCTTC. This sequence encodes CASSLRWTAWGYTF.

CDR3 amino acids: CASSWEAVLGNSPLHF. The DNA of the CDR3 is TGTGCCAGCAGCTGGGAGGCGGTGTTGGGGAATTCACCCCTCCACTTT. The V gene is TRBV5-6, the J gene TRBJ1-6, with D hard to call. This CDR3 has 16 amino acids. V was cut by 3 bases and J by 7 bases, with 17 bases left in between. Germline CDR1 SGHDT, CDR2 YYEEEE.

This clonotype was observed many times. Here the CDR3 DNA reads TGTGCCAGCAGCCGCCCGAACACCGGGGAGCTGTTTTTT. This translates into CASSRPNTGELFF. This chain connects TRBV7-2 to TRBJ2-2; the D is unclear. Trimming left V 5 bases short and J 0 bases short, with 4 bases between. In germline, CDR1 is SGHTA, CDR2 FQGNSA. CDR3 length: 13 amino acids. Variable domain in full (rest from reference TRBV7-2 and TRBJ2-2): GAGVSQSPSNKVTEKGKDVELRCDPISGHTALYWYRQSLGQGLEFLIYFQGNSAPDKSGLPSDRFSAERTGGSVSTLTIQRTQQEDSAVYLCASSRPNTGELFFGEGSRLTVL.

This clonotype was counted at least ten times. The chain joins TRBV6-2 or TRBV6-3 to TRBJ2-3; D may be TRBD1 or TRBD2 (6 bases each). The CDR3 is 14 residues long. Looked up from germline, CDR1 is MNHEY and CDR2 is SVGEGT. V gave up 7 bases and J gave up 3 bases, with 14 bases separating them. The CDR3 nucleotides are TGTGCCAGCACTCTGAGGGGGGCAACAGATACGCAGTATTTT. Its protein is CASTLRGATDTQYF.

This clonotype was recorded at least ten times. The J gene is TRBJ2-3, the V gene TRBV12-3 or TRBV12-4; D may correspond to TRBD1 or TRBD2 (6 bases each). V dropped 2 bases and J dropped 1 base, with 13 bases sitting between them. The CDR3 spans 16 residues. CDR3 sequence (DNA): TGTGCCAGCAGTTTAAGGACGGGGGCCGGCACAGATACGCAGTATTTT. This sequence encodes CASSLRTGAGTDTQYF.

This clonotype was counted at least ten times. This rearrangement joins TRBV19 to TRBJ2-1, with 9 bases that match TRBD1. This CDR3 has 14 amino acids. The V gene end was trimmed by 4 bases and the J gene end by 5 bases; junction bases not matched to a gene: 3. CDR1 LNHDA and CDR2 SQIVND come from the germline V gene (reference sequence). CDR3 nucleotides: TGTGCCAGTAGTACGGGACAGGGTAACAATGAGCAGTTCTTC. This encodes CASSTGQGNNEQFF.

The V gene is TRBV20-1, the J gene TRBJ2-5; possibly TRBD2 for D (6 bases). The V end lost 0 bases, the J end lost 5 bases, and 16 bases lay between the germline ends. This CDR3 is built from 15 residues. Germline CDR1 and CDR2: DFQATT and SNEGSKA (reference sequence). The CDR3 nucleotides are TGCAGTGCTAGAGACGGCAGGGAGGTATCGGAGACCCAGTACTTC. Protein: CSARDGREVSETQYF.

This clonotype was detected ten times or more. This rearrangement joins TRBV4-2 to TRBJ1-3; 10 nucleotides line up with TRBD1. The CDR3 covers 16 residues. V shed 4 bases and J 3 bases; nucleotides not matched to a gene: 6. Germline V gene lookup returns CDR1 LGHNA and CDR2 YNFKEQ. CDR3 residues: CASSPRTGGNGNTIYF. The CDR3 region has the DNA TGTGCCAGCAGCCCCAGGACAGGGGGGAATGGAAACACCATATATTTT.

This clonotype was seen many times. J is TRBJ1-4 and V is TRBV20-1; the match to TRBD1 covers 9 bases. There are 14 residues in the CDR3. Per the germline V gene, CDR1 is DFQATT and CDR2 is SNEGSKA (reference sequence). The V gene end was trimmed by 2 bases and the J gene end by 6 bases; junction bases not matched to a gene: 4. The CDR3 loop reads CSARYRGRYEKLFF. The DNA of the CDR3 is TGCAGTGCTAGATACAGGGGGCGGTATGAAAAACTGTTTTTT.